The 18 T cell receptor beta chains below were found in one sample sequenced in a study of cytomegalovirus exposure and HLA in healthy donors (TCRdb year 2017). The library came from the immunoSEQ multiplex PCR assay. TCRdb limited this immuneACCESS table to in-frame rearrangements with V and J called. A share of clones is missing; checked studies link under half to unresolved V genes, and the rest is unexplained. The sample table contains 200,000 to 250,000 clones; only one count was recorded for approximately 88% of them. The ten largest account for about an eighth of the sample. Material for sequencing was PBMCs. The receptors here all came from a woman aged 30 to 39 in good health and CMV-seropositive.

The chain employs TRBV6-1 and TRBJ1-5; D gene unclear. Germline V gene sequence: CDR1 MNHNS, CDR2 SASEGT. There are 14 residues in the CDR3. Trimming took off 6 bases at V and 7 bases at J, with 16 bases between the two ends. CDR3 sequence: CASSVTIPNQPQHF. CDR3 coding DNA: TGTGCCAGCAGCGTAACTATACCCAACCAGCCCCAGCATTTT.

The V call is TRBV7-8, the J call TRBJ2-3; 10 nucleotides align to TRBD2. Germline values: CDR1 SGHVS, CDR2 FQNEAQ. J gave up 0 bases and V 5 bases, and 5 bases lay outside the gene matches. CDR3 length: 16 residues. In nucleotides, the CDR3 is TGTGCCAGCAGCCTCTCGACTAGCGGGAGCACAGATACGCAGTATTTT. Protein sequence: CASSLSTSGSTDTQYF.

The rearrangement uses TRBV27 and TRBJ2-7; 7 positions match TRBD1. This CDR3 contains 16 residues. V lost 0 bases to trimming and J lost 3 bases; unmatched junction nucleotides: 8. The V gene's germline CDR1 is MNHEY and CDR2 SMNVEV (reference sequence). This CDR3 is CASSLSPGDRYYEQYF. The CDR3 DNA reads TGTGCCAGCAGTTTATCCCCCGGGGACAGATACTACGAGCAGTACTTC.

V usage is TRBV4-2 and J usage is TRBJ2-3; D is ambiguous. Germline values: CDR1 LGHNA, CDR2 YNFKEQ. The CDR3 is 14 residues long. The V gene lost 0 bases and the J gene lost 1 base, with 5 bases spanning the gap. The CDR3 loop is CASSQDSGTDTQYF. CDR3 sequence (DNA): TGTGCCAGCAGCCAAGATTCAGGCACAGATACGCAGTATTTT.

The chain links TRBV9 to TRBJ2-7, with 14 positions matching TRBD2. CDR1 and CDR2 (germline): SGDLS, YYNGEE. The CDR3 covers 17 residues. V lost 0 bases and J lost 3; bases outside the gene matches: 5. CDR3 sequence: CASSVVGLAGELYEQYF. For the CDR3, the DNA is TGTGCCAGCAGCGTAGTGGGACTAGCGGGAGAGCTCTACGAGCAGTACTTC. Looking up the rest from reference TRBV9 and TRBJ2-7 gives the full variable domain: DSGVTQTPKHLITATGQRVTLRCSPRSGDLSVYWYQQSLDQGLQFLIQYYNGEERAKGNILERFSAQQFPDLHSELNLSSLELGDSALYFCASSVVGLAGELYEQYFGPGTRLTVT.

This clone showed up just once. The chain combines TRBV10-2 with TRBJ1-2, with TRBD1 matching over 8 bases. V was pared by 4 bases and J by 8 bases, with 3 bases of the junction left unmatched. From germline, CDR1 is WSHSY and CDR2 SAAADI. This CDR3 region has 12 residues. CDR3 nucleotide sequence: TGCGCCAGCAGTGGGACAGGGTCCGGCTACACCTTC. This translates into CASSGTGSGYTF.

CDR3 in DNA: TGTGCCAGCAGTTTGCGGACAGAAAACACTGAAGCTTTCTTT. This translates into CASSLRTENTEAFF. The chain uses TRBV28 and TRBJ1-1; weak D call: TRBD1 (6 bases). The CDR3 is 14 residues long. Germline V gene lookup returns CDR1 MDHEN and CDR2 SYDVKM. Trimming stripped 3 bases from V and 2 bases from J, with 10 bases between.

This clone was counted a few times. The rearrangement uses TRBV30 and TRBJ2-2, with D unclear. The CDR3 has 13 residues. The V gene lost 0 bases and the J gene lost 4 bases, with 6 bases spanning the gap. Germline V lookup: CDR1 GTSNPN, CDR2 SVGIG (reference sequence). In nucleotides, the CDR3 is TGTGCCTGGAGTGTAGGACCCACCGGGGAGCTGTTTTTT. This translates into CAWSVGPTGELFF.

This clone was detected only a few times. This sequence joins TRBV5-4 and TRBJ2-5; 8 bases line up with TRBD1. V was clipped by 4 bases and J by 3 bases; unmatched bases: 2. This CDR3 has 13 residues. In germline, CDR1 is SGHNT, CDR2 YYREEE (reference sequence). The CDR3 DNA reads as TGTGCCAGCAGCACGGGACAGGAAGAGACCCAGTACTTC. It encodes CASSTGQEETQYF.

The gene calls are TRBV28 and TRBJ2-3; D gene unclear. The CDR3 length is 13 residues. Looked up from germline, CDR1 is MDHEN and CDR2 is SYDVKM. Trimming pared 5 bases from V and 9 bases from J, leaving 15 bases between. The CDR3: CASSRNTPLTQYF. Written as DNA, the CDR3 is TGTGCCAGCAGTAGAAACACCCCCCTGACGCAGTATTTT.

The chain couples TRBV6-5 to TRBJ2-1, with 9 bases lining up with TRBD1. J gave up 12 bases and V 3 bases, and 15 bases lay outside the gene matches. The V gene's germline CDR1 is MNHEY and CDR2 SVGAGI. This CDR3 has 16 residues. For the CDR3, the DNA is TGTGCCAGCAGTTATGTCCGGGACAGGGACATGCGAGCGCAGTTCTTC. It specifies CASSYVRDRDMRAQFF.

This clone was observed a handful of times. The genes are TRBV7-3 and TRBJ2-7; maybe TRBD1 (6 bases). Germline V gene sequence: CDR1 SGHTA, CDR2 FQGTGA. CDR3 length equals 13 residues. Trimming left V 4 bases short and J 6 bases short, with 13 bases between. The CDR3 DNA follows: TGTGCCAGCAGCTCGGGACAATTCAGCGAGCAGTACTTC. As protein: CASSSGQFSEQYF.

The genes are TRBV2 and TRBJ1-2; D is uncertain. CDR3 length equals 15 residues. With 0 bases removed from V and 6 bases from J, the gap between germline ends came to 14 bases. Per germline, CDR1 SNHLY and CDR2 FYNNEI. The CDR3 reads CASSEAGRVSDGYTF. The CDR3 region has the DNA TGTGCCAGCAGTGAAGCGGGCCGGGTCTCTGATGGCTACACCTTC.

The rearrangement links TRBV6-5 to TRBJ1-2; a possible D gene is TRBD1 (6 bases). CDR3 length: 14 residues. The V gene lost 2 bases and the J gene lost 2 bases, with 9 bases spanning the gap. Germline V gene data show CDR1 as MNHEY and CDR2 as SVGAGI. The CDR3 region has the DNA TGTGCCAGCAGTTACGCACAGGGAAACTATGGCTACACCTTC. As protein: CASSYAQGNYGYTF.

In DNA, the CDR3 is TGTGCCAGCAGTGAAGCTTTAGGTACAGGGGACGAGCAGTACTTC. Encoded protein: CASSEALGTGDEQYF. This chain links TRBV6-1 with TRBJ2-7; 7 positions agree with TRBD1. Trimming removed 0 bases from V and 5 bases from J; junction bases left unmatched: 7. CDR1 is MNHNS, CDR2 SASEGT, per germline. The CDR3 contains 15 residues.

The rearrangement uses TRBV27 and TRBJ2-2; 9 bases match TRBD2. The junction had 8 bases not matched to a gene; V was cut back by 5 bases and J by 4 bases. Per the germline V gene, CDR1 is MNHEY and CDR2 is SMNVEV (reference sequence). The length of the CDR3 is 16 residues. In DNA, the CDR3 is TGTGCCAGCAGTCGGCCGGGCGGGAGGGGCACCGGGGAGCTGTTTTTT. Its protein product is CASSRPGGRGTGELFF.

In DNA, the CDR3 is TGTGCCAGCAGCGTAGGACCGGGAAGGGGTACTGAAGCTTTCTTT. Its protein is CASSVGPGRGTEAFF. The chain links TRBV9 to TRBJ1-1; possible D gene TRBD1, 5 bases. The germline V and J ends were trimmed by 0 bases and 5 bases, with 14 bases remaining between them. Germline V gene sequence: CDR1 SGDLS, CDR2 YYNGEE. CDR3 length equals 15 residues.

V gene TRBV7-9 combines with J gene TRBJ1-1, with D unclear. Germline CDR1 and CDR2: SEHNR and FQNEAQ (reference sequence). Trimming removed 7 bases at V and 1 base at J, with 7 bases between. The CDR3 runs to 12 residues. CDR3 bases: TGTGCCAGCACCGGGCAGAACACTGAAGCTTTCTTT. Translation: CASTGQNTEAFF.